This TCR beta chain comes out of a study of blood T cell repertoires in COVID-19. The overall study: There were acute and convalescent COVID-19 samples, and they came from the United States, Italy and Spain. The cDNA or gDNA used as material had been derived from T cells, B-cell-depleted T cells, or PBMCs.

This CDR3 region has 17 residues. Germline V gene sequence: CDR1 SGHTA, CDR2 FQGNSA. The V and J ends lost 1 base and 3 bases, in that order; junction bases with no gene match: 12. Authors' processing steps: For nucleated cells, counts were estimated from reference gene primer amplification. Data came from immunoSEQ multiplex PCR; TCRdb stores just in-frame clones and leaves some out. V, J and clone size reflect that table, while D and trimming were determined from the DNA. The table shows around 140,000 clones, with around 87% occurring only once. Sequenced: peripheral blood. The sequence derives from a man aged 45-60 years with active COVID-19. The J gene is TRBJ2-7, the V gene TRBV7-2; 7 bases are a match to TRBD1. In DNA, the CDR3 is TGTGCCAGCAGCTTAGGGGCCGGGGACAGCGTAAACTACGAGCAGTACTTC. This codes for CASSLGAGDSVNYEQYF.